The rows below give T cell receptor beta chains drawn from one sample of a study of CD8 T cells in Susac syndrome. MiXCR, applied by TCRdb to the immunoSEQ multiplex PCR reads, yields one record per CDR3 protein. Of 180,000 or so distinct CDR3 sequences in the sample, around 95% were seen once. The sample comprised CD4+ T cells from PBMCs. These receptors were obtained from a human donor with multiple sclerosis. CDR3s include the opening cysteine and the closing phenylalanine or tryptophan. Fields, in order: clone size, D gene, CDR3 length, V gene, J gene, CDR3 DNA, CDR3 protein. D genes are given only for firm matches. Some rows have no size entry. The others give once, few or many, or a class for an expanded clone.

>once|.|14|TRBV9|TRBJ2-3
TGTGCCAGCAGCGTAATGCCCCGGGGCGATACGCAGTATTTT
CASSVMPRGDTQYF
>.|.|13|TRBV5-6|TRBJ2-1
TGTGCCAGCAGCGGGGGATACCGCAATGAGCAGTTCTTC
CASSGGYRNEQFF
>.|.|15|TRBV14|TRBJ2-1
TGTGCCAGCAGCCAAGTGGGGGCGTCCTACAATGAGCAGTTCTTC
CASSQVGASYNEQFF
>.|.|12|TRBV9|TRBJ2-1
TGTGCCAGCAGCGTAGTGGGCGGTGAGCAGTTCTTC
CASSVVGGEQFF
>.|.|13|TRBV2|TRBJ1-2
TGTGCCAGCAGTAATACCGAGACAAGGGGCTACACCTTC
CASSNTETRGYTF
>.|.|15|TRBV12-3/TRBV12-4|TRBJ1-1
TGTGCCAGCACCCCTTCGGACAGATGGCACACTGAAGCTTTCTTT
CASTPSDRWHTEAFF
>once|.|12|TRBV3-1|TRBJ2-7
TGTGCCAGCAGCCAGGGACAATTCGAGCAGTACTTC
CASSQGQFEQYF
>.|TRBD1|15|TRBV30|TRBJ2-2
TGTGCCTGGAGTGCCTTCCGCCAGGGGGCGAGGGAGCTGTTTTTT
CAWSAFRQGARELFF
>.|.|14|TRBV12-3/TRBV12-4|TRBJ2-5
TGTGCCAGCAGTTTAGGAGGGGTGCGGGAGACCCAGTACTTC
CASSLGGVRETQYF
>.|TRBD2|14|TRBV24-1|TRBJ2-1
TGTGCCACCAGTGATAGCGGGGGGCCCGTCGGGCAGTTCTTC
CATSDSGGPVGQFF
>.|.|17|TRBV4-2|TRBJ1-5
TGTGCCAGCAGCCAAGACGGGGCAGGGTGGGGCAATCAGCCCCAGCATTTT
CASSQDGAGWGNQPQHF
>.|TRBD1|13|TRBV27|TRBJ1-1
TGTGCCAGCAGCTCTTTTACAGGGGGTGAAGCTTTCTTT
CASSSFTGGEAFF
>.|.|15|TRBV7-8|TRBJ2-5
TGTGCCAGCAGCTTAGCCCCCAGTTTCTCAGAGACCCAGTACTTC
CASSLAPSFSETQYF
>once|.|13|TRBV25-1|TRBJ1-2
TGTGCCAGCAGTGTCTTCGTGGTAGGCGGCTACACCTTC
CASSVFVVGGYTF
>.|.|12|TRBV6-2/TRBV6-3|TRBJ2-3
TGTGCCAGCAGGACCGGGGCAGATACGCAGTATTTT
CASRTGADTQYF
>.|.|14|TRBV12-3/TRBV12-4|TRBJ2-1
TGTGCCAGCAGTTTCAAAAGCGTGGGCAATGAGCAGTTCTTC
CASSFKSVGNEQFF
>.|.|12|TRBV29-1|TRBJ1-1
TGCAGCGTTGATGGCCTTCGGGAGAAAGCTTTCTTT
CSVDGLREKAFF
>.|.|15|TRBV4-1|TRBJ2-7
TGCGCCAGCAGCTTCCAGAGGGACATTACCCACGAGCAGTACTTC
CASSFQRDITHEQYF
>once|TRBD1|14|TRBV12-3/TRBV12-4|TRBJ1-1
TGTGCCAGCGCTCCCGGACAGGGGAACACTGAAGCTTTCTTT
CASAPGQGNTEAFF
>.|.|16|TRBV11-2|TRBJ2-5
TGTGCCAGCAGCCGGGGGAGCAGCCCCAGCGGGGAGACCCAGTACTTC
CASSRGSSPSGETQYF
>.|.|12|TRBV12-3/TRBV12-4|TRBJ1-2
TGTGCCAGCATGCGGGAATTAGATGGCTACACCTTC
CASMRELDGYTF
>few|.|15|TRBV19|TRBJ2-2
TGTGCCAGTAGTATATCGGGGGCAGGCACCGGGGAGCTGTTTTTT
CASSISGAGTGELFF
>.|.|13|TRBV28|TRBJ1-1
TGTGCCAGCCGGGCGTCAGGGCGCACTGAAGCTTTCTTT
CASRASGRTEAFF
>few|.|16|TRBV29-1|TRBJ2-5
TGCAGCGTTGACTTTGGCGGGGGCTTACTACAAGAGACCCAGTACTTC
CSVDFGGGLLQETQYF
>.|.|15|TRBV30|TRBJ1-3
TGTGCCTGGAGGCCAAGGGGGAACTCTGGAAACACCATATATTTT
CAWRPRGNSGNTIYF